The clone carrying this T cell receptor (beta chain) was picked up one time. These data belong to a study of blood T cell repertoires in COVID-19. The CDR3 runs 15 residues. Germline V gene sequence: CDR1 SGHRS, CDR2 YFSETQ. Trimming shortened V by 4 bases and J by 2 bases, and 15 bases separated the two germline ends. Data came from immunoSEQ multiplex PCR; TCRdb stores just in-frame clones and leaves some out. Found here are tens of thousands of clones, roughly 92% of them singletons; the top ten hold 0.35% to 0.4%. This receptor was identified in a man between 45 and 60 years old with COVID-19, enrolled during active disease. The chain recombines TRBV5-1 with TRBJ2-5, with a tentative D call TRBD2 (6 bases). The sample comprised peripheral blood. The CDR3 DNA reads TGCGCCAGCAGCCCGGGACTCACAGTTCAAGAGACCCAGTACTTC. It specifies CASSPGLTVQETQYF.